This TCR beta chain was captured by sequencing in a study of T-cell reconstitution after alpha-beta-depleted transplantation in children (dated by TCRdb to 2016 to 2017). As for the study more broadly: Using TCR repertoire profiling, the study followed T-cell immune reconstitution in a quantitative way in children after TCRalphabeta/CD19-depleted allogeneic hematopoietic cell transplantation.

The meaning of the sample's treatment or condition label: allogeneic hematopoietic cell transplantation with graft depleted of TCRalphabeta T cells and CD19 B cells. Transplant recipients were children who received TCRalphabeta/CD19-depleted allogeneic hematopoietic cell grafts. Library prep was done by PCR. Sequencing took place on an Illumina HiSeq 2500. Molecular barcoding was employed in the preparation of TCR libraries, with unique molecular identifiers being used to normalize TCRbeta repertoire quantification. Clones were called with MiXCR by TCRdb after fastp trimmed the public reads at Q25, and only in-frame beta chains were retained. Each CDR3 protein gets just one entry, which takes the most common genes and DNA from the rows behind it. The table for this sample lists around 450,000 distinct CDR3 sequences; roughly 44% of them were counted only once. 25% to 30% of the sample rests with the top ten.

In its sample, this clonotype was seen many times. The specificity of this receptor is unknown. Base qualities were left out, and no much larger clone turns up one base away. Study-wide conclusions, independent of this receptor: Apparently early alphabetaT-cell count recovery about two months after transplant reportedly relied on only several hundred rapidly expanded clones derived from non-depleted graft cells. Over subsequent months, a decline in hyperexpanded clone frequencies was noted, and after one year, T-cell counts and TCRbeta diversity were mostly ascribed to newly produced T cells. In some patients, the high TCRbeta diversity seen at day 60 was put down to recipient T cells and intrathymic progenitors that had survived conditioning.

Cut back by 5 bases and 0 bases, the V and J ends lie 10 bases apart. The CDR3 holds 13 amino acids from the cysteine to the phenylalanine. Here the CDR3 DNA is all that survives: 39 bases in frame from base 1. Reading the germline V gene (reference sequence) gives CDR1 DFQATT and CDR2 SNEGSKA. The receptor comes from a girl aged 2-9 years with aplastic anemia, due to receive a stem cell transplant. The V and J segments used are TRBV20-1 and TRBJ1-1, with TRBD1 tentatively as D gene (6 bases match). The sample consisted of PBMCs, taken before TCRalphabeta/CD19-depleted stem cell transplant. The CDR3 region reads CSAWDTMNTEAFF. The bases read TGCAGTGCTTGGGACACAATGAACACTGAAGCTTTCTTT.